Listed here is a single T cell receptor (beta chain). The clone's antigen remains unknown. Sequencing took place on an Illumina HiSeq 2000. TCR beta cDNA libraries were prepared using 5'RACE template switching, which introduced a universal primer site and unique molecular identifiers. Priming for cDNA synthesis came from the TCR beta constant segment, and two successive PCR amplification steps followed. In the paper's pipeline: MIGEC handled demultiplexing of the reads and grouping by UMI, while MiTCR was used to assemble and quantify clonotypes. Only TCR cDNA sequences supported by at least two reads were kept to exclude erroneous sequences. The tcR package was used for downstream repertoire analysis, with clonotypes matched between fractions based on CDR3 nucleotide sequence plus V segment. VDJmatch was used to annotate antigen specificity against VDJdb, with one amino acid substitution in CDR3 permitted. Reads reprocessed by TCRdb are summarized as one entry per CDR3 protein sequence, and DNA is absent. The V and J calls were not made by the authors but by TCRdb's processing. The data table for this sample lists about 380,000 distinct CDR3 sequences. The top ten hold around 5.2% of the sample.

A commercial ELISA kit detecting HCMV-specific IgG in serum was used to determine HCMV serostatus. Ficoll density gradient centrifugation was used to isolate peripheral blood mononuclear cells from blood. The data belong to a study of T cells expressing NK-cell markers (dated by TCRdb to 2018 to 2021). With respect to the entire study: Three sorted T-cell subsets (CD3+CD56+NKG2C+, CD3+CD56+NKG2C- and CD3+CD56-NKG2C+) from fewer than 10 donors had their TCR beta-chain repertoires profiled. Among the eight sequenced donors, seven were HCMV-seropositive and one was HCMV-seronegative. Sequencing of the libraries produced 2 x 150 bp reads on Illumina HiSeq 2000/2500, MiSeq or NextSeq. The study sequenced eight donors, all healthy volunteers chosen at random: three men and five women. General conclusions and limits of the study: It remained unclear whether the expanded NKG2C-expressing T cell clones were specific for HCMV antigens. In about 6 donors, the dominant CD3+CD56+NKG2C+ clonotypes were found to rank among the top 10 CD8+ clonotypes and to make up roughly 1.0-7.0% of CD8+ T cells. Those dominant clonotypes were again the most abundant among CD3+CD56-NKG2C+ cells in a handful of donors, at about 28.3-65%.

Looking up the germline V gene yields CDR1 SGDLS and CDR2 YYNGEE. The CDR3 starts with the cysteine, ends with the phenylalanine, and has 15 residues. Only the protein is on record. Sequencing was carried out using blood T cells: a sorted CD56 or NKG2C T cell subset, CD4+ or CD8+ T cells, or bulk PBMC T cells (not recorded which). This receptor was taken from a man aged 18 to 69 in good health. The rearrangement combines TRBV9 with TRBJ2-2; TCRdb's assignment of TRBD1 cannot be checked, as there is no DNA. This receptor has the CDR3 CASSGASSGSGELFF.